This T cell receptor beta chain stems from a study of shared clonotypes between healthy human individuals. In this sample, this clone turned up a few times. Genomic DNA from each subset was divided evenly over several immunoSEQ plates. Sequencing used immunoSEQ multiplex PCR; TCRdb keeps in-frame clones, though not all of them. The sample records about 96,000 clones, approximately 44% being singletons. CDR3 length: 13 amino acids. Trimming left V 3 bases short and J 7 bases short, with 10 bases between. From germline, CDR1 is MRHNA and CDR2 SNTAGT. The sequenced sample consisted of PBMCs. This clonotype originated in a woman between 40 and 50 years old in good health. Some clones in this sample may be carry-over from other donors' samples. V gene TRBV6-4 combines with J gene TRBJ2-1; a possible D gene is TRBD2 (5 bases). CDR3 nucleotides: TGTGCCAGCAGTGAGAGGGAGATGAATGAGCAGTTCTTC. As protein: CASSEREMNEQFF.